These 20 T cell receptor beta chains came from one sample sequenced in a study of blood T cells in healthy people across ages. The use of a sample-barcoded 5' primer and a J-beta primer mix characterized a second PCR of roughly 7 to 11 cycles. TCRdb re-derived calls from the 5' RACE reads in MiXCR, one entry per CDR3 protein. The data hold 1.5 million to 2 million distinct CDR3 sequences, with 28% observed a single time. The sequenced sample consisted of blood. The origin of the receptors is a young woman in good health.

For the CDR3, the DNA is TGTGCCTGGAGTGCCCACCAGGTGGGGGGCTACACCTTC. Translating gives CAWSAHQVGGYTF. The genes are TRBV30 and TRBJ1-2, with no clear D. Trimming pared 1 base from V and 8 bases from J, leaving 14 bases between. Germline CDR1 reads GTSNPN; CDR2 reads SVGIG (reference sequence). The CDR3 contains 13 residues.

This clonotype has more than one count but fewer than ten. The J gene is TRBJ2-1, the V gene TRBV20-1; 9 positions match TRBD2. V trimming: 4 bases; J trimming: 2 bases; junction bases outside the gene matches: 3. Germline CDR1 reads DFQATT; CDR2 reads SNEGSKA (reference sequence). CDR3 size: 14 residues. CDR3 coding DNA: TGCAGTGCTAAGGGCGGGAGGGCCTACAATGAGCAGTTCTTC. Translation gives CSAKGGRAYNEQFF.

This clonotype came up a few times. The J gene is TRBJ1-2, the V gene TRBV7-2; D call uncertain. Per germline, CDR1 SGHTA and CDR2 FQGNSA. CDR3 length equals 15 residues. Trimming took off 5 bases at V and 2 bases at J, with 15 bases between the two ends. The CDR3 sequence is CASSPTRLLNYGYTF. As DNA, the CDR3 is TGTGCCAGCAGCCCAACCCGGCTCTTGAACTATGGCTACACCTTC. The full variable domain, rest sourced from reference TRBV7-2 and TRBJ1-2, is GAGVSQSPSNKVTEKGKDVELRCDPISGHTALYWYRQSLGQGLEFLIYFQGNSAPDKSGLPSDRFSAERTGGSVSTLTIQRTQQEDSAVYLCASSPTRLLNYGYTFGSGTRLTVV.

V usage is TRBV5-1 and J usage is TRBJ1-6, with 8 bases aligning to TRBD1. CDR3 length: 16 residues. In germline, CDR1 is SGHRS, CDR2 YFSETQ. V was pared by 7 bases and J by 4 bases, with 10 bases of the junction left unmatched. The CDR3 DNA reads TGCGCCAGCGCCTACGACAGGGGACAATATAATTCACCCCTCCACTTT. This codes for CASAYDRGQYNSPLHF.

This clonotype was counted only a few times. This chain's CDR3 is CASSQDPSSGGNEQFF. The CDR3 nucleotides read TGTGCCAGCAGCCAAGATCCATCGAGCGGGGGCAATGAGCAGTTCTTC. The chain is built from TRBV3-1 and TRBJ2-1; TRBD2 matches 8 bases. The CDR3 length is 16 residues. Per germline, CDR1 LGHDT and CDR2 YNNKEL (reference sequence). Unmatched junction bases numbered 7, after V lost 0 bases and J lost 6 bases.

Regarding this clonotype: A read error may explain this, as a much larger clone is one base away. The chain joins TRBV7-2 to TRBJ2-1; D might be TRBD1 (6 bases). V dropped 4 bases and J dropped 9 bases, with 13 bases sitting between them. CDR3 length: 13 amino acids. Per the germline V gene, CDR1 is SGHTA and CDR2 is FQGNSA. CDR3 sequence: CASSSTGCSEQFF. The CDR3 bases are TGTGCCAGCAGCTCCACAGGGTGCAGTGAGCAGTTCTTC.

This clonotype came up a few times. The V call is TRBV25-1, the J call TRBJ2-7; 10 bases line up with TRBD2. J was trimmed by 3 bases and V by 2 bases; bases with no gene match: 4. The CDR3 runs to 15 residues. The germline CDR1 and CDR2 sequences are MGHDK and SYGVNS. The CDR3 sequence: CASSEASGSYYEQYF. CDR3 DNA sequence: TGTGCCAGCAGTGAAGCTAGCGGGAGCTACTACGAGCAGTACTTC.

The chain links TRBV14 to TRBJ1-3, with D maybe TRBD1 (6 bases). V was pared by 4 bases and J by 4 bases, with 14 bases between. Germline V gene lookup returns CDR1 SGHDN and CDR2 FVKESK. The CDR3 is made up of 15 amino acids. The CDR3 region has the DNA TGTGCCAGCAGCCTCGCCCGGGGGCGAGGAAACACCATATATTTT. Residues: CASSLARGRGNTIYF.

The J gene is TRBJ2-1, the V gene TRBV29-1, with 9 bases fitting TRBD1. The end of the DNA aligns better with TRBJ2-7, so the J call may be wrong. Per germline, CDR1 SQVTM and CDR2 ANQGSEA. This CDR3 is 15 amino acids long. CDR3 nucleotide sequence: TGCAGCGTTGTAGTGGGACAGGGATACTACAATGAGCAGTACTTC. It specifies CSVVVGQGYYNEQYF.

This clonotype occurred a few times. This chain joins TRBV2 and TRBJ2-1; perhaps TRBD2 as D (5 bases). The CDR3 has 15 residues. Looked up from germline, CDR1 is SNHLY and CDR2 is FYNNEI. V was cut by 0 bases and J by 14 bases, with 20 bases left in between. CDR3 in DNA: TGTGCCAGCAGTGAAGCCCAGACTGGCCGGGGATTTAAGTTCTTC. Its protein product is CASSEAQTGRGFKFF.

The V and J genes are TRBV5-1 and TRBJ2-5, with 13 bases fitting TRBD2. V shed 0 bases and J 0 bases; nucleotides not matched to a gene: 2. CDR1 is SGHRS and CDR2 is YFSETQ in the germline V gene. CDR3 length equals 17 residues. The CDR3 bases are TGCGCCAGCAGCTTGGAGGGACTAGCGGGGAACCAAGAGACCCAGTACTTC. It yields the protein CASSLEGLAGNQETQYF.

This clonotype was observed a few times. The chain combines TRBV12-3 or TRBV12-4 with TRBJ1-6; no clear D gene. The length of the CDR3 is 15 residues. Trimming shortened V by 6 bases and J by 9 bases, and 18 bases separated the two germline ends. The CDR3 DNA reads TGTGCCAGCAGGGCCGGTTCCCAGGCTGGTTCACCCCTCCACTTT. Protein product: CASRAGSQAGSPLHF.

This clonotype was picked up many times. V is TRBV7-9 and J is TRBJ2-7, with a weak D call TRBD1 (6 bases). V was shortened by 0 bases and J by 2 bases, with 8 bases between the two germline ends. The CDR3 is 14 amino acids. In germline, CDR1 is SEHNR, CDR2 FQNEAQ (reference sequence). The CDR3 reads CASSLATGTYEQYF. CDR3 bases: TGTGCCAGCAGCTTAGCTACAGGGACCTACGAGCAGTACTTC.

The chain employs TRBV14 and TRBJ2-2, with D tentatively TRBD1 (5 bases). V was pared by 5 bases and J by 3 bases, with 13 bases between. Per the germline V gene, CDR1 is SGHDN and CDR2 is FVKESK. The CDR3 runs to 15 residues. The CDR3 nucleotides read TGTGCCAGCAGCTCAACAGGCCTCTACACCGGGGAGCTGTTTTTT. This codes for CASSSTGLYTGELFF.

The chain is built from TRBV5-4 and TRBJ2-1; the D gene is possibly TRBD2 (5 bases). The V end was cut by 0 bases, the J end by 6 bases, with 16 bases between. This CDR3 has 16 residues. Germline CDR1 and CDR2: SGHNT and YYREEE (reference sequence). The CDR3 protein is CASSLGGRPRPNEQFF. In nucleotides, the CDR3 is TGTGCCAGCAGCTTGGGAGGGAGACCGCGTCCCAATGAGCAGTTCTTC.

This clonotype has only a few counts. The chain links TRBV7-8 to TRBJ2-1, with 10 bases matching TRBD2. The CDR3 runs to 16 residues. Germline V gives CDR1 SGHVS, CDR2 FQNEAQ. The V gene end was trimmed by 5 bases and the J gene end by 0 bases; junction bases not matched to a gene: 4. CDR3 DNA sequence: TGTGCCAGCAGCCACCGGACTAGCGGCTCCTACAATGAGCAGTTCTTC. Translated: CASSHRTSGSYNEQFF. Together with reference TRBV7-8 and TRBJ2-1, the CDR3 gives the full variable domain: GAGVSQSPRYKVAKRGQDVALRCDPISGHVSLFWYQQALGQGPEFLTYFQNEAQLDKSGLPSDRFFAERPEGSVSTLKIQRTQQEDSAVYLCASSHRTSGSYNEQFFGPGTRLTVL.

This chain joins TRBV9 and TRBJ1-4; 8 nucleotides match TRBD1. This CDR3 is 14 amino acids long. Looked up from germline, CDR1 is SGDLS and CDR2 is YYNGEE. The trim removed 4 bases at V and 4 bases at J, leaving 3 bases unmatched. CDR3 amino acids: CASSKTGGNEKLFF. CDR3 coding DNA: TGTGCCAGCAGCAAAACAGGGGGTAATGAAAAACTGTTTTTT. Full variable domain (outside the CDR3, taken from reference TRBV9 and TRBJ1-4): DSGVTQTPKHLITATGQRVTLRCSPRSGDLSVYWYQQSLDQGLQFLIQYYNGEERAKGNILERFSAQQFPDLHSELNLSSLELGDSALYFCASSKTGGNEKLFFGSGTQLSVL.

A few counts support this clonotype. The gene calls are TRBV3-1 and TRBJ2-3; 8 bases match TRBD1. The CDR3 spans 16 residues. Germline trimming cut 0 bases from V and 5 bases from J; bases unmatched to any gene: 7. CDR1 is LGHDT, CDR2 YNNKEL, per germline (reference sequence). CDR3 residues: CASSQETGAERDTQYF. The CDR3 nucleotides are TGTGCCAGCAGCCAAGAGACAGGGGCAGAGAGAGATACGCAGTATTTT.

V usage is TRBV9 and J usage is TRBJ2-5; 10 nucleotides line up with TRBD2. The V segment lost 4 bases and the J segment 11 bases; nucleotides outside the gene matches: 14. Germline V gene lookup returns CDR1 SGDLS and CDR2 YYNGEE. The CDR3 sequence is 15 residues long. Written as DNA, the CDR3 is TGTGCCAGCAGCAGGGCTAGCGGGAGAATCAATGAGCAGTACTTC. It yields the protein CASSRASGRINEQYF.

The genes are TRBV19 and TRBJ2-1; possible D gene TRBD1, 5 bases. Germline V gene lookup returns CDR1 LNHDA and CDR2 SQIVND (reference sequence). The V and J ends lost 3 bases and 8 bases respectively, with 14 bases between them. This CDR3 has 14 residues. The CDR3 reads CASSISLGVYEQFF. In DNA, the CDR3 is TGTGCCAGTAGTATTTCGCTAGGGGTTTATGAGCAGTTCTTC.